A single sample gave rise to the 31 T cell receptor beta chains below, sequenced in a study of blood T cells in healthy people across ages. Alongside a J-beta primer mix, a sample-barcoded 5' primer served in a second PCR lasting roughly 7 to 12 cycles. MiXCR, applied by TCRdb to the 5' RACE reads, yields one record per CDR3 protein. The table has around 1.1 million distinct CDR3 sequences, around two fifths seen once. The sequencing input was blood. All receptors come from a man in his late teens or twenties in good health.

This clonotype turned up a few times. The chain joins TRBV24-1 to TRBJ2-1; D is possibly TRBD1 (6 bases). This CDR3 has 16 residues. Looked up from germline, CDR1 is KGHDR and CDR2 is SFDVKD. The germline V and J ends were trimmed by 5 bases and 0 bases, with 13 bases remaining between them. The CDR3 DNA reads as TGTGCCACCAGTGGCGTGCAGGGGAGCTCCTACAATGAGCAGTTCTTC. Translated: CATSGVQGSSYNEQFF.

This clonotype was seen more than once but under ten times. The chain employs TRBV7-9 and TRBJ2-5; TRBD2 might be the D (5 bases). Trimming removed 10 bases at V and 4 bases at J, with 16 bases between. This CDR3 spans 13 amino acids. The V gene's germline CDR1 is SEHNR and CDR2 FQNEAQ (reference sequence). This CDR3 is CATREGSGETQYF. The CDR3 coding sequence is TGTGCCACTCGGGAAGGGTCTGGAGAGACCCAGTACTTC.

V usage is TRBV5-1 and J usage is TRBJ1-4; 7 bases are a match to TRBD1. V trimming: 3 bases; J trimming: 3 bases; junction bases outside the gene matches: 5. The CDR3 extends over 15 amino acids. CDR1 is SGHRS, CDR2 YFSETQ, per germline. DNA for the CDR3: TGCGCCAGCAGCTCCTTGACAGGGTCTAATGAAAAACTGTTTTTT. Translation: CASSSLTGSNEKLFF.

The genes are TRBV5-1 and TRBJ1-1; 7 positions agree with TRBD1. Trimming took 7 bases from V and 0 from J; bases not matched to a gene: 9. The CDR3 runs 15 residues. Germline assignment: CDR1 SGHRS and CDR2 YFSETQ. The chain's CDR3 is CASGDRTGMNTEAFF. The CDR3 DNA reads TGCGCCAGCGGGGATCGGACAGGAATGAACACTGAAGCTTTCTTT.

The V gene is TRBV7-2, the J gene TRBJ1-1, with D possibly matching TRBD1 (5 bases). Germline V lookup: CDR1 SGHTA, CDR2 FQGNSA. The V end lost 2 bases, the J end lost 4 bases, and 14 bases lay between the germline ends. The CDR3 totals 15 residues. The CDR3: CASSLMGGKGTEAFF. The CDR3 DNA follows: TGTGCCAGCAGCTTAATGGGGGGAAAGGGCACTGAAGCTTTCTTT. The full variable domain, in which reference TRBV7-2 and TRBJ1-1 provide the parts outside the CDR3, is GAGVSQSPSNKVTEKGKDVELRCDPISGHTALYWYRQSLGQGLEFLIYFQGNSAPDKSGLPSDRFSAERTGGSVSTLTIQRTQQEDSAVYLCASSLMGGKGTEAFFGQGTRLTVV.

This clonotype was seen a few times. The chain is built from TRBV10-3 and TRBJ2-7; D is unresolved. There are 13 residues in the CDR3. V shed 6 bases and J shed 0 bases, with 9 bases lying between them. Germline V gene data show CDR1 as ENHRY and CDR2 as SYGVKD. CDR3 protein: CAIRDLDSYEQYF. In nucleotides, the CDR3 is TGTGCCATCAGAGATTTGGACTCCTACGAGCAGTACTTC.

There are a few counts of this clonotype. The genes are TRBV7-2 and TRBJ2-3, with TRBD1 matching over 8 bases. Germline lookup yields CDR1 SGHTA and CDR2 FQGNSA. J was trimmed by 6 bases and V by 1 base; bases with no gene match: 6. This CDR3 has 15 amino acids. DNA of the CDR3: TGTGCCAGCAGCTTAGTGAGCGGACAGGGCGATACGCAGTATTTT. This gives the protein CASSLVSGQGDTQYF.

V and J are TRBV27 and TRBJ1-1, with D unclear. The CDR3 has 16 residues. V shed 5 bases and J shed 0 bases, with 16 bases lying between them. Per the germline V gene, CDR1 is MNHEY and CDR2 is SMNVEV (reference sequence). CDR3 region: CASSPRAGVLNTEAFF. The CDR3 DNA is TGTGCCAGCAGTCCCCGGGCAGGCGTACTGAACACTGAAGCTTTCTTT.

This clonotype was recorded a few times. The rearrangement joins TRBV20-1 to TRBJ2-7, with TRBD2 identical over 9 bases. V shed 1 base, J shed 6 bases, and the junction held 7 bases outside the gene matches. CDR1 is DFQATT and CDR2 is SNEGSKA in the germline V gene (reference sequence). The CDR3 is 14 residues long. CDR3 coding DNA: TGCAGTGCTAGAGTTCTGTCTAGCGGGGCCGAGCAGTACTTC. Its protein is CSARVLSSGAEQYF.

In its sample, this clonotype was seen a few times. The chain couples TRBV12-3 or TRBV12-4 to TRBJ1-6; a possible D gene is TRBD1 (5 bases). The length of the CDR3 is 16 residues. V lost 3 bases to trimming and J lost 7 bases, with 16 bases between them. CDR3: CASSLGRGRRNSPLHF. The CDR3 DNA follows: TGTGCCAGCAGTTTGGGTAGGGGACGGAGAAATTCACCCCTCCACTTT.

This clonotype was detected only a few times. The chain joins TRBV7-9 to TRBJ1-2; 10 nucleotides line up with TRBD1. Trimming at V came to 3 bases and at J to 4 bases, leaving 8 bases not matched to a gene. Looked up from germline, CDR1 is SEHNR and CDR2 is FQNEAQ (reference sequence). The CDR3 has 16 residues. The CDR3 DNA sequence: TGTGCCAGCAGCTTGTCGACAGGGGGCGCCGTCTATGGCTACACCTTC. Translation gives CASSLSTGGAVYGYTF.

This clonotype occurred a few times. The genes are TRBV12-3 or TRBV12-4 and TRBJ1-4, with D perhaps TRBD1 (6 bases). The length of the CDR3 is 15 residues. The V gene lost 2 bases and the J gene lost 3 bases, with 10 bases spanning the gap. CDR3 DNA sequence: TGTGCCAGCAGTTTATCAGGGGTCCCTAATGAAAAACTGTTTTTT. This gives the protein CASSLSGVPNEKLFF.

The chain couples TRBV6-6 to TRBJ1-1; D is uncertain. The CDR3 runs to 14 residues. V lost 11 bases and J lost 1, with 17 bases in between. Per germline, CDR1 MNHNY and CDR2 SVGAGI (reference sequence). CDR3 residues: CAGNPRTANTEAFF. Here the CDR3 DNA reads TGTGCCGGCAACCCACGGACGGCGAACACTGAAGCTTTCTTT.

The gene calls are TRBV29-1 and TRBJ1-5; D is ambiguous. CDR1 and CDR2 from the germline V gene are SQVTM and ANQGSEA. The CDR3 length is 12 residues. The V end was cut by 0 bases, the J end by 0 bases, with 0 bases between. The CDR3 here is CSVEDSNQPQHF. In nucleotides, the CDR3 is TGCAGCGTTGAAGATAGCAATCAGCCCCAGCATTTT.

This clonotype was counted only a few times. The V and J genes are TRBV7-9 and TRBJ1-5; D unclear. CDR1 and CDR2 from the germline V gene are SEHNR and FQNEAQ (reference sequence). The CDR3 consists of 13 residues. V lost 5 bases to trimming and J lost 4 bases, with 9 bases between them. The CDR3 DNA is TGTGCCAGCAGCAACGACGGGAATCAGCCCCAGCATTTT. Translating gives CASSNDGNQPQHF.

V is TRBV2 and J is TRBJ1-2; maybe TRBD1 (6 bases). Germline V lookup: CDR1 SNHLY, CDR2 FYNNEI. The CDR3 loop spans 15 amino acids. V lost 6 bases and J 1 base, leaving 15 bases between the germline ends. The CDR3 is CASRRGAGRNYGYTF. DNA for the CDR3: TGTGCCAGCAGGAGGGGGGCGGGACGTAACTATGGCTACACCTTC.

A few counts support this clonotype. The rearrangement joins TRBV5-6 to TRBJ1-6, with TRBD1 matching 7 bases. Germline values: CDR1 SGHDT, CDR2 YYEEEE. This CDR3 is built from 15 residues. V was clipped by 4 bases and J by 9 bases; unmatched bases: 10. The CDR3 nucleotides read TGTGCCAGCAGCATGAGACAGGGATTCGTTTCACCCCTCCACTTT. It codes for CASSMRQGFVSPLHF.

The chain has TRBV5-6 and TRBJ2-5, with D perhaps given as TRBD1 or TRBD2 (6 bases each). This CDR3 comprises 15 residues. Germline loops: CDR1 SGHDT, CDR2 YYEEEE. The ends were cut back, 0 bases at V and 11 bases at J, with 20 bases in the middle. CDR3 in amino acids: CASSLVRTGRNEQYF. CDR3 nucleotides: TGTGCCAGCAGCTTGGTTAGAACAGGGAGGAATGAGCAGTACTTC.

Only a few counts were recorded for this clonotype. The DNA of the CDR3 is TGTGCCAGTAGTACTAGACAGGGACAGCAGTTCTTC. Protein product: CASSTRQGQQFF. V is TRBV19 and J is TRBJ2-1; 7 nucleotides line up with TRBD1. V lost 4 bases and J lost 11; bases outside the gene matches: 5. Germline V gene data show CDR1 as LNHDA and CDR2 as SQIVND (reference sequence). The CDR3 has 12 residues.

The chain carries TRBV9 and TRBJ2-3; D may match TRBD1 or TRBD2 (5 bases each). CDR1 is SGDLS and CDR2 is YYNGEE in the germline V gene. This CDR3 has 14 amino acids. The V gene lost 4 bases and the J gene lost 0 bases, with 9 bases spanning the gap. The CDR3 DNA is TGTGCCAGCAGCCACCGGGACAGCACAGATACGCAGTATTTT. This sequence encodes CASSHRDSTDTQYF.

This clonotype showed up many times. The chain has TRBV6-6 and TRBJ1-2, with D possibly TRBD1 on 5 matching bases. The V end was cut by 5 bases, the J end by 1 base, with 8 bases between. The length of the CDR3 is 13 residues. Germline assignment: CDR1 MNHNY and CDR2 SVGAGI (reference sequence). CDR3 nucleotides: TGTGCCAGCAGTCCGGACAATAACTATGGCTACACCTTC. This codes for CASSPDNNYGYTF.

This clonotype showed up just a few times. The rearrangement uses TRBV7-2 and TRBJ1-4; D uncertain. This CDR3 contains 15 residues. Per the germline V gene, CDR1 is SGHTA and CDR2 is FQGNSA. The V end lost 2 bases, the J end lost 5 bases, and 12 bases lay between the germline ends. CDR3 bases: TGTGCCAGCAGCTTAAGCCTAGGACTAAATGAAAAACTGTTTTTT. It codes for CASSLSLGLNEKLFF.

The V gene is TRBV5-1, the J gene TRBJ1-5; weak D call: TRBD1 (5 bases). V gave up 4 bases and J gave up 0 bases, with 11 bases separating them. This CDR3 spans 15 amino acids. The germline CDR1 and CDR2 sequences are SGHRS and YFSETQ. This CDR3 reads CASSIDRDSNQPQHF. The DNA of the CDR3 is TGCGCCAGCAGCATTGACAGAGATAGCAATCAGCCCCAGCATTTT. The full variable domain, rest sourced from reference TRBV5-1 and TRBJ1-5, is KAGVTQTPRYLIKTRGQQVTLSCSPISGHRSVSWYQQTPGQGLQFLFEYFSETQRNKGNFPGRFSGRQFSNSRSEMNVSTLELGDSALYLCASSIDRDSNQPQHFGDGTRLSIL.

J is TRBJ1-1 and V is TRBV7-2; 9 bases line up with TRBD1. Germline trimming cut 5 bases from V and 3 bases from J; bases unmatched to any gene: 4. The V gene's germline CDR1 is SGHTA and CDR2 FQGNSA. The CDR3 runs 14 residues. In DNA form, the CDR3 reads TGTGCCAGCAGCCGACAGGGGGATGACACTGAAGCTTTCTTT. Its protein product is CASSRQGDDTEAFF.

In the case of this clonotype: One end of the junction does not line up with germline, which may come from a read error. The gene calls are TRBV7-8 and TRBJ2-3; 9 positions match TRBD2. CDR3 length: 17 amino acids. Looked up from germline, CDR1 is SGHVS and CDR2 is FQNEAQ. The CDR3 protein is CASSLGAGGPVTDTRYF. Here the CDR3 DNA reads TGTGCCAGCAGCTTAGGGGCGGGGGGGCCTGTCACAGATACGCGGTATTTT.

This clonotype was detected only a few times. The rearrangement links TRBV5-1 to TRBJ2-7, with D possibly TRBD1 on 5 matching bases. Trimming removed 4 bases at V and 6 bases at J, with 20 bases between. This CDR3 region has 15 residues. CDR1 is SGHRS, CDR2 YFSETQ, per germline. The CDR3 loop reads CASSRPRTSKGEQYF. CDR3 sequence (DNA): TGCGCCAGCAGCCGCCCCAGGACATCGAAGGGCGAGCAGTACTTC.

The CDR3 spells CAIFDRDRTYEQYF. The CDR3 DNA follows: TGTGCCATCTTTGACCGGGACAGAACATACGAGCAGTACTTC. The V call is TRBV10-3, the J call TRBJ2-7; 7 bases are a match to TRBD1. The CDR3 sequence is 14 residues long. Germline V CDR1 and CDR2: ENHRY, SYGVKD. Trimming cost V 8 bases and J 4 bases; bases outside gene matches: 11.

On this clonotype itself: A junction boundary mismatches the germline segment, possibly from a read error. The CDR3 reads CVSSLAQGRDTEAFF. The CDR3 nucleotides are TGTGTCAGCAGCTTAGCGCAGGGTCGGGACACTGAAGCTTTCTTT. The chain uses TRBV7-9 and TRBJ1-1, with a tentative D call TRBD1 (5 bases). The CDR3 sequence is 15 residues long. The germline gives CDR1 SEHNR, CDR2 FQNEAQ (reference sequence).

The CDR3, as DNA: TGTGCCAGCAGCTCCGTCCAGGGGACAACTAATGAAAAACTGTTTTTT. Amino acids: CASSSVQGTTNEKLFF. V and J are TRBV7-9 and TRBJ1-4; D perhaps matches TRBD1 (6 bases). The CDR3 length is 16 residues. Germline V gives CDR1 SEHNR, CDR2 FQNEAQ (reference sequence). Between the trimmed V and J ends, which lost 4 bases and 0 bases, there was a span of 12 bases.

The chain is built from TRBV20-1 and TRBJ1-5, with unresolved D. Germline CDR1 reads DFQATT; CDR2 reads SNEGSKA (reference sequence). The V end was cut by 3 bases, the J end by 5 bases, with 14 bases between. This CDR3 region has 14 residues. Written as DNA, the CDR3 is TGCAGTGCTAGCTCTTTTGGCTCGGATCAGCCCCAGCATTTT. It encodes CSASSFGSDQPQHF.

This chain links TRBV2 with TRBJ1-1; D may be TRBD1 (6 bases). Trimming left V 6 bases short and J 12 bases short, with 11 bases between. This CDR3 is built from 10 residues. CDR1 and CDR2 from the germline V gene are SNHLY and FYNNEI. The CDR3 sequence is CASRGAEPFF. In DNA, the CDR3 is TGTGCCAGCAGGGGGGCAGAACCTTTCTTT. Variable domain in full (rest from reference TRBV2 and TRBJ1-1): EPEVTQTPSHQVTQMGQEVILRCVPISNHLYFYWYRQILGQKVEFLVSFYNNEISEKSEIFDDQFSVERPDGSNFTLKIRSTKLEDSAMYFCASRGAEPFFGQGTRLTVV.